This paragraph reports one T cell receptor (beta chain). What this receptor recognizes is not known. No clone much larger than this one lies a single base away; base qualities are absent. This record comes from a study of blood T cell repertoires in COVID-19 (dated by TCRdb to 2020 to 2021). For context, the study as a whole: Samples from collaborators originated in the United States, Italy and Spain and spanned both the acute and convalescent phases of COVID-19. The material from the prospective study consisted of cDNA or gDNA derived from T cells, B-cell-depleted T cells, or PBMCs. The repertoires were released in a freely available public database meant as a resource for research on the immune response to SARS-CoV-2. Where available, HLA class I and class II types were taken from metadata supplied by the sample provider and were not determined by assay-based typing. A de-identified subject ID, COVID-19 status, age in years and sex were almost always included in the sample metadata. Samples came from the ongoing ImmuneRACE study (first 160 participants) plus 1,254 subjects from 6 global collaborators. Deeply sampled blood TCRbeta repertoires from subjects exposed to, actively infected with, or recovered from COVID-19 were included in the dataset. The investigation overall reported the following: How much clinical and demographic metadata was included differed by source and by participant, and the metadata was provided uncurated.

The collaborating institutions used their own protocols to collect whole blood in K2EDTA tubes. For TCRbeta analysis, collaborators shipped samples in one of three forms: frozen whole blood, isolated PBMCs, or DNA extracted from either of those sample types. The immunoSEQ Assay, a bias-controlled multiplex PCR, was used to amplify TCRbeta CDR3 regions from genomic DNA. The study's processing was this. Within the assay, amplification of reference gene primers was used to estimate how many nucleated cells each sample contained. Sequence reads were collapsed and filtered to measure the absolute abundance of every unique TCRbeta CDR3 rearrangement. For each sample, productive Simpson clonality was calculated by taking the square root of Simpson's diversity index across productive rearrangements. TCRdb limited this immuneACCESS table to in-frame rearrangements with V and J called. A share of clones is missing; checked studies link under half to unresolved V genes, and the rest is unexplained. From that table come the V and J calls and clone size; the DNA was used to work out D and trimming. Recorded for this sample are 14,000 or so clones; over 80% of them occurred a single time. The ten most abundant clones make up roughly 16% of the sample.

Sequencing input: peripheral blood. This TCR was recovered from a human donor in a cohort sampled during active COVID-19.

The CDR3 protein is CASSRLAGGGLTDTQYF. The sequence in DNA is TGCGCCAGCAGCAGACTAGCGGGAGGGGGGCTCACAGATACGCAGTATTTT. The rearrangement joined TRBV5-1 to TRBJ2-3, with 14 central nucleotides matching TRBD2. From the cysteine up to the phenylalanine, the CDR3 has a length of 17 residues. Here the CDR3 DNA is all that survives: 51 bases in frame from base 1. The germline V gene yields SGHRS for CDR1 and YFSETQ for CDR2. Germline trimming: 4 bases from V, 2 bases from J; junction bases outside gene matches: 6.